There are a few counts of the clone carrying this TCR beta chain. As yet, its antigen is unknown. Time point specified: patch test 2, 6 weeks after DPC sensitization. Treatment defined: therapeutic diphenylcyclopropenone sensitization with weekly scalp DPC. Drawing of blood took place ahead of applying each patch test. The data derive from a study of human T cells and chemical hapten exposure. Study-wide results and limits: Donors were affected by alopecia, so their immune reaction might vary from that of healthy individuals.

TCRdb recomputed calls from the RACE reads with MiXCR, one row per CDR3 protein. Counted here are some 70,000 distinct CDR3 sequences, over 9% occurring once; the ten biggest clones make up around 7.3%. CDR3 length: 10 residues. Material: whole blood, obtained in connection with sensitization to the hapten diphenylcyclopropenone (DPC). The source is a woman between 45 and 60 years old with alopecia areata. Some clones in this sample may be carry-over from other donors' samples. V is TRBV21-1 and J is TRBJ2-2. TRBV21-1 corresponds to a pseudogene. CDR3 nucleotide sequence: TGTGCCAGCGTCACCGGGGAGCTGTTTTTT. Translating gives CASVTGELFF.